One sample yielded the 18 T cell receptor beta chains listed below, sequenced in a study of blood T cell repertoires in COVID-19. Here immunoSEQ multiplex PCR was the method, and the copy in TCRdb shows in-frame clones only, minus some. Among 250,000 to 300,000 clones, 80% to 85% were seen once, and the ten largest hold about 3.5%. Sequencing was done on a sample of PBMCs or T cells enriched from blood (not recorded which). The source is a middle-aged man who had recovered from COVID-19.

The chain links TRBV11-3 to TRBJ2-1, with 8 bases fitting TRBD2. The CDR3 has 16 amino acids. J lost 8 bases, V lost 1 base, and 10 bases had no gene match. In germline, CDR1 is SGHNT, CDR2 YENEEA. The CDR3 coding sequence is TGTGCCAGCAGCTTAGTTGGTAGCGGGGTTGTCGATGAGCAGTTCTTC. This sequence encodes CASSLVGSGVVDEQFF.

The rearrangement uses TRBV15 and TRBJ1-2; no reliable D call. This CDR3 contains 14 residues. V was shortened by 0 bases and J by 8 bases, with 13 bases between the two germline ends. CDR1 is LNHNV and CDR2 is YYDKDF in the germline V gene (reference sequence). The CDR3 loop is CATSRDFRESGYTF. The DNA of the CDR3 is TGTGCCACCAGCAGAGATTTTCGGGAGTCCGGCTACACCTTC.

The rearrangement uses TRBV5-6 and TRBJ1-1; the D gene is possibly TRBD1 (6 bases). CDR3 length: 18 amino acids. CDR1 and CDR2 from the germline V gene are SGHDT and YYEEEE. The ends were cut back, 1 base at V and 0 bases at J, with 19 bases in the middle. This CDR3 reads CASSLSTGPQTMNTEAFF. The CDR3 DNA sequence: TGTGCCAGCAGCTTGTCCACAGGGCCCCAAACTATGAACACTGAAGCTTTCTTT.

This clone has just a few counts. The chain employs TRBV28 and TRBJ2-1, with TRBD1 matching 7 bases. Germline V gene sequence: CDR1 MDHEN, CDR2 SYDVKM. V shed 3 bases, J shed 9 bases, and the junction held 5 bases outside the gene matches. The CDR3 has 13 amino acids. The CDR3 region is CASSFSQGSEQFF. CDR3 coding DNA: TGTGCCAGCAGTTTCTCACAGGGGTCTGAGCAGTTCTTC.

This sequence joins TRBV6-5 and TRBJ1-1, with a tentative D call TRBD1 (5 bases). The CDR3 is made up of 13 amino acids. V was cut by 4 bases and J by 5 bases, with 11 bases left in between. Germline assignment: CDR1 MNHEY and CDR2 SVGAGI. The CDR3 protein is CASSLSGATEAFF. The CDR3 DNA reads TGTGCCAGCAGTTTAAGTGGGGCGACTGAAGCTTTCTTT.

This chain links TRBV9 with TRBJ2-2; tentatively, D is TRBD1 (6 bases). The germline V gene encodes CDR1 SGDLS and CDR2 YYNGEE. V was cut by 0 bases and J by 4 bases, with 13 bases left in between. This CDR3 has 16 residues. This CDR3 is CASSVGRDTGTGELFF. The CDR3 DNA reads as TGTGCCAGCAGCGTAGGAAGGGACACTGGCACCGGGGAGCTGTTTTTT.

This clone was picked up one time. The chain is built from TRBV19 and TRBJ1-3, with TRBD1 identical over 8 bases. CDR3 length equals 13 residues. Per the germline V gene, CDR1 is LNHDA and CDR2 is SQIVND (reference sequence). V shed 7 bases and J 3 bases; nucleotides not matched to a gene: 2. This CDR3 reads CASTRGLGNTIYF. The CDR3 nucleotides read TGTGCCAGTACCAGGGGGCTTGGAAACACCATATATTTT.

The J gene is TRBJ1-3, the V gene TRBV18; 7 bases align to TRBD1. Germline CDR1 is KGHSH and CDR2 is LQKENI. The CDR3 runs to 16 residues. J lost 0 bases, V lost 5 bases, and 7 bases had no gene match. CDR3 sequence reads: CASSTKTGNSGNTIYF. CDR3 nucleotide sequence: TGTGCCAGCTCAACTAAGACAGGGAACTCTGGAAACACCATATATTTT.

The chain has TRBV18 and TRBJ2-1; 7 nucleotides agree with TRBD2. Trimming cost V 2 bases and J 6 bases; bases outside gene matches: 10. Per the germline V gene, CDR1 is KGHSH and CDR2 is LQKENI. CDR3 length equals 16 residues. The CDR3 is CASSPYAAGVGNEQFF. The CDR3 nucleotides read TGTGCCAGCTCACCATATGCGGCGGGGGTTGGCAATGAGCAGTTCTTC.

The chain recombines TRBV7-3 with TRBJ2-1; 8 bases agree with TRBD2. Trimming removed 5 bases from V and 0 bases from J; junction bases left unmatched: 3. There are 15 residues in the CDR3. Germline V gene data show CDR1 as SGHTA and CDR2 as FQGTGA. The CDR3 protein is CASSASGSSYNEQFF. In nucleotides, the CDR3 is TGTGCCAGCAGCGCGAGCGGGAGCTCCTACAATGAGCAGTTCTTC.

CDR3 sequence (DNA): TGTGCCAGCAGCACCTATAGCGGGAGAGGCACAGATACGCAGTATTTT. This codes for CASSTYSGRGTDTQYF. V gene TRBV7-3 combines with J gene TRBJ2-3, with 9 bases fitting TRBD2. CDR3 size: 16 residues. V lost 5 bases, J lost 1 base, and 7 bases stayed unmatched. CDR1 and CDR2 (germline): SGHTA, FQGTGA.

The rearrangement uses TRBV7-2 and TRBJ2-7, with 8 nucleotides matching TRBD2. The CDR3 extends over 17 amino acids. CDR1 and CDR2 (germline): SGHTA, FQGNSA. The junction had 14 bases not matched to a gene; V was cut back by 6 bases and J by 1 base. The CDR3 DNA sequence: TGTGCCAGCAGTCCGCGGAGCCCGGGACTAGATTCCTACGAGCAGTACTTC. Protein: CASSPRSPGLDSYEQYF. The full variable domain, in which reference TRBV7-2 and TRBJ2-7 provide the parts outside the CDR3, is GAGVSQSPSNKVTEKGKDVELRCDPISGHTALYWYRQSLGQGLEFLIYFQGNSAPDKSGLPSDRFSAERTGGSVSTLTIQRTQQEDSAVYLCASSPRSPGLDSYEQYFGPGTRLTVT.

The chain couples TRBV14 to TRBJ1-2, with D unresolved. CDR1 is SGHDN, CDR2 FVKESK, per germline. The V end lost 4 bases, the J end lost 5 bases, and 17 bases lay between the germline ends. This CDR3 has 15 amino acids. CDR3 nucleotides: TGTGCCAGCAGCCCCGGTTATGCGACAACTTATGGCTACACCTTC. Amino acid sequence: CASSPGYATTYGYTF.

CDR3 sequence reads: CASSSLAGGKTYEQYF. The DNA for the CDR3 is TGTGCCAGCAGCTCGCTAGCGGGAGGCAAAACCTACGAGCAGTACTTC. The chain links TRBV7-2 to TRBJ2-7; 11 bases are shared with TRBD2. V lost 4 bases, J lost 2 bases, and 7 bases stayed unmatched. CDR1 and CDR2 from the germline V gene are SGHTA and FQGNSA. This CDR3 region has 16 residues. Full variable domain (outside the CDR3, taken from reference TRBV7-2 and TRBJ2-7): GAGVSQSPSNKVTEKGKDVELRCDPISGHTALYWYRQSLGQGLEFLIYFQGNSAPDKSGLPSDRFSAERTGGSVSTLTIQRTQQEDSAVYLCASSSLAGGKTYEQYFGPGTRLTVT.

The chain carries TRBV3-1 (or the pseudogene TRBV3-2) and TRBJ1-2; maybe TRBD1 (6 bases). This CDR3 comprises 16 residues. Germline values: CDR1 LGHDT, CDR2 YNNKEL (reference sequence). Trimming left V 0 bases short and J 2 bases short, with 13 bases between. The CDR3 here is CASSQELQGRNYGYTF. CDR3 in DNA: TGTGCCAGCAGCCAAGAATTGCAGGGGCGCAACTATGGCTACACCTTC.

The gene calls are TRBV11-2 and TRBJ2-2; possibly TRBD1 for D (5 bases). The V gene lost 5 bases and the J gene lost 6 bases, with 16 bases spanning the gap. This CDR3 is 15 amino acids long. Germline CDR1 and CDR2: SGHAT and FQNNGV. DNA of the CDR3: TGTGCCAGCAGCAACAATGTGGGGCGATCCGGGGAGCTGTTTTTT. Its protein is CASSNNVGRSGELFF. The whole variable domain, remainder taken from reference TRBV11-2 and TRBJ2-2, is EAGVAQSPRYKIIEKRQSVAFWCNPISGHATLYWYQQILGQGPKLLIQFQNNGVVDDSQLPKDRFSAERLKGVDSTLKIQPAKLEDSAVYLCASSNNVGRSGELFFGEGSRLTVL.

This clone was picked up a small number of times. The chain employs TRBV9 and TRBJ2-1; 9 bases fit TRBD2. The V segment lost 3 bases and the J segment 1 base; nucleotides outside the gene matches: 8. The V gene's germline CDR1 is SGDLS and CDR2 YYNGEE. CDR3 length: 17 residues. The CDR3: CASSGIAGVGSYNEQFF. Written as DNA, the CDR3 is TGTGCCAGCAGCGGAATAGCGGGAGTCGGGTCCTACAATGAGCAGTTCTTC.

The chain uses TRBV11-2 and TRBJ1-2, with 8 bases identical to TRBD1. This CDR3 has 15 residues. Germline V lookup: CDR1 SGHAT, CDR2 FQNNGV. V lost 8 bases, J lost 4 bases, and 12 bases stayed unmatched. In nucleotides, the CDR3 is TGTGCCAGCGCCCTAGGGACAGGAGTCCCCTATGGCTACACCTTC. This translates into CASALGTGVPYGYTF. Supplemented by reference TRBV11-2 and TRBJ1-2, the full variable domain reads EAGVAQSPRYKIIEKRQSVAFWCNPISGHATLYWYQQILGQGPKLLIQFQNNGVVDDSQLPKDRFSAERLKGVDSTLKIQPAKLEDSAVYLCASALGTGVPYGYTFGSGTRLTVV.